The TCR beta chain described here comes from a study of shared clonotypes between healthy human individuals. Study findings and constraints: All-four-donor shared clonotypes had higher generation probabilities than non-shared clonotypes did.

CD45RO negativity and positive selection for CCR7 defined naive CD8 cells, a population that excluded terminally differentiated effector memory CD45RA+ cells. Trimming removed 1 base from V and 4 bases from J, with 8 bases in between. The CDR3 runs to 13 residues. Germline values: CDR1 GTSNPN, CDR2 SVGIG (reference sequence). To note about this clone: Its antigen remains unknown.

Samples underwent the assay at deep level. This table comes from immunoSEQ multiplex PCR, and its TCRdb copy is limited to in-frame clones, with some not included. Of around 2,000,000 clones in the sample, approximately 94% were seen once. The rearrangement uses TRBV30 and TRBJ1-5; no definite D call. The sample consisted of naive CD8+ T cells sorted from blood. The receptor was isolated from a man aged 18-30 years in good health. Here the CDR3 DNA reads TGTGCCTGGAGTGATGGGCGGAATCAGCCCCAGCATTTT. The encoded protein is CAWSDGRNQPQHF.